A selection of T cell receptor beta chains follows, all from one sample in a study of Ad26.COV2.S vaccination and SARS-CoV-2 variants. Method: immunoSEQ multiplex PCR; TCRdb's copy keeps in-frame clones and lacks some. The sample consists of more than 300,000 clones, 85% of them appearing once. Sequencing was performed on peripheral blood, taken in a trial of Ad26.COV2.S vaccine versus placebo. These TCRs come from a person between 18 and 59 years old who received the Ad26.COV2.S COVID-19 vaccine or a placebo. CDR3s include the opening cysteine and the closing phenylalanine or tryptophan. A D gene is named only where the DNA matches it firmly. Clone sizes are given selectively: once, few, many, or a class where the clone is expanded.

TGTGCCAGCAGCTTAGGACAGGGTTCTGGGGCCAACGTCCTGACTTTC,CASSLGQGSGANVLTF,TRBV7-9,once,TRBJ2-6,TRBD1
TGTGCCAGCAGTCCACGGCGCGGGGGGTTTTCGCAGTACTTC,CASSPRRGGFSQYF,TRBV27,-,TRBJ2-7,TRBD2
TGTGCCAGCTCAGCCACCGGGGGTGGAGATACGCAGTATTTT,CASSATGGGDTQYF,TRBV18,-,TRBJ2-3,-
TGTGCCAGCTCACTGGACACTAGTAGACCCCTCCACTTT,CASSLDTSRPLHF,TRBV18,-,TRBJ1-6,-
TGTGCCAGCAGCGTAGACGGCACCCGAAGCACAGATACGCAGTATTTT,CASSVDGTRSTDTQYF,TRBV9,once,TRBJ2-3,-
TGTGCCAGCAGCTCGGGGCTTTCCTTCAGGCCCTACGAGCAGTACTTC,CASSSGLSFRPYEQYF,TRBV11-2,-,TRBJ2-7,-
TGTGCCAGCATCGGACTAGCGACGTACAATGAGCAGTTCTTC,CASIGLATYNEQFF,TRBV2,-,TRBJ2-1,TRBD2
TGTGCCAGCAGCGTAGACGGGGAGCAGCCCCAGCATTTT,CASSVDGEQPQHF,TRBV9,few,TRBJ1-5,-
TGTGCCAGCAAACGCAGGGAATTAAGGGCTAATGAAAAACTGTTTTTT,CASKRRELRANEKLFF,TRBV2,-,TRBJ1-4,-
TGTGCCAGCAGCTTCCTCGACAGGGGAAACACTGAAGCTTTCTTT,CASSFLDRGNTEAFF,TRBV7-8,-,TRBJ1-1,TRBD1
TGTGCCAGCAGCCAGCTTCGGACAGGGGGAGGCTACACCTTC,CASSQLRTGGGYTF,TRBV3-1/TRBV3-2,-,TRBJ1-2,TRBD1
TGTGCCAGTAGTATAGGTGCCGGGGACCTGTTTTTT,CASSIGAGDLFF,TRBV19,-,TRBJ1-4,-
TGCGCCAGCAGCCCAGCACAGTCAGGGGTCGGGAGCAATCAGCCCCAGCATTTT,CASSPAQSGVGSNQPQHF,TRBV4-1,many,TRBJ1-5,-
TGTGCCAGCAGCCCGGACAGGGAAGAGACCCAGTACTTC,CASSPDREETQYF,TRBV6-5,-,TRBJ2-5,TRBD1
TGCGCCAGCAGCTTGGGTACGGAATCCCGCTCCTACGAGCAGTACTTC,CASSLGTESRSYEQYF,TRBV5-1,-,TRBJ2-7,-
TGTGCCACCAGCAGGCAGGGAGGAGAGACCCAGTACTTC,CATSRQGGETQYF,TRBV15,-,TRBJ2-5,-
TGTGCCAGCGGCCCAGGGCCGGGCACCTATGGCTACACCTTC,CASGPGPGTYGYTF,TRBV27,-,TRBJ1-2,-
TGTGCCACCAGCAGACTAGCGGGGGACGATGAGCAGTTCTTC,CATSRLAGDDEQFF,TRBV15,-,TRBJ2-1,TRBD2
TGTGCCAGCAGCTTATTAGCCTCCGACCAGGCAGGAGCTTTCTTT,CASSLLASDQAGAFF,TRBV7-9,-,TRBJ1-1,-
TGTGCCAGCAGCTCTGATTACACCGGGGAGCTGTTTTTT,CASSSDYTGELFF,TRBV11-2,-,TRBJ2-2,-
TGTGCCAGCAGTGTGAAGGCGGGGTACGAGCAGTACTTC,CASSVKAGYEQYF,TRBV28,-,TRBJ2-7,-
TGCGCCAGCAGCCCCCCAACTGCGGGGGGGTTCGAAGGGGAGACCCAGTACTTC,CASSPPTAGGFEGETQYF,TRBV5-1,-,TRBJ2-5,TRBD2
TGCGCCAGCAGCGCCTCGACAGGGGGAGGTGAGCAGTTCTTC,CASSASTGGGEQFF,TRBV5-1,-,TRBJ2-1,TRBD1
TGTGCCAGCAGCTACAGGTGGGGGACAGAGAATAGCAATCAGCCCCAGCATTTT,CASSYRWGTENSNQPQHF,TRBV7-6,-,TRBJ1-5,TRBD1
TGTGCCAGCAGCCCCCGTAACTCTGGAAACACCATATATTTT,CASSPRNSGNTIYF,TRBV7-2,-,TRBJ1-3,-
TGTGCCAGCAGCTTAGTGGACAGGGGGAAGTACGAGCAGTACTTC,CASSLVDRGKYEQYF,TRBV7-3,-,TRBJ2-7,TRBD1
TGTGCCAGCAGCTTTGCGGGGAGCGGCTACACCTTC,CASSFAGSGYTF,TRBV7-9,-,TRBJ1-2,-
TGTGCCAGCAGCTGGGGACTAGACCTCTACGAGCAGTACTTC,CASSWGLDLYEQYF,TRBV7-2,-,TRBJ2-7,TRBD2
TGTGCCAGCAGCTTGCCCTCCTCTGGAAACACCATATATTTT,CASSLPSSGNTIYF,TRBV5-6,-,TRBJ1-3,-
TGCGCCAGCAGGTTGAACACTGAAGCTTTCTTT,CASRLNTEAFF,TRBV10-2,-,TRBJ1-1,-
TGTGCCACCAGTGACCCCGGGACAGGGGGCGAAAAACTGTTTTTT,CATSDPGTGGEKLFF,TRBV24-1,-,TRBJ1-4,TRBD1
TGTGCCAGCAGCGTAGACCTCGCCGGGGGCTACACCTTC,CASSVDLAGGYTF,TRBV9,-,TRBJ1-2,-
TGCGCCAGCAGCCCGGGGGTGAAGACCCAGTACTTC,CASSPGVKTQYF,TRBV5-1,-,TRBJ2-5,-
TGTGCCAGCAGCATGGGACGGAACACCGGGGAGCTGTTTTTT,CASSMGRNTGELFF,TRBV9,-,TRBJ2-2,-
TGTGCCAGCAGTTCCAACTTATATGGCTACACCTTC,CASSSNLYGYTF,TRBV28,-,TRBJ1-2,-
TGTGCCAGCAGCTTGGCCGGGACAGGAAACACCGGGGAGCTGTTTTTT,CASSLAGTGNTGELFF,TRBV7-9,-,TRBJ2-2,TRBD1
TGCGCCAGCAGCTTGCGGGACAGTGAAGGGGAGCAGTACTTC,CASSLRDSEGEQYF,TRBV5-1,many,TRBJ2-7,TRBD1
TGTGCCTGGAGGTCCTACTCTGGAAACACCATATATTTT,CAWRSYSGNTIYF,TRBV30,-,TRBJ1-3,-
TGTGCCAGCAGCAACCGTGACAGCTACCATAAAAACATTCAGTACTTC,CASSNRDSYHKNIQYF,TRBV7-9,-,TRBJ2-4,-
TGTGCCAGCACCCTAACATATTACACAGGTACTCGAGACTACGAGCAGTACTTC,CASTLTYYTGTRDYEQYF,TRBV28,many,TRBJ2-7,-
TGCGCCAGCAGCTTAAGGGACACCTCTGGAGAGACCCAGTACTTC,CASSLRDTSGETQYF,TRBV5-1,-,TRBJ2-5,-
TGTGCCAGCAGCTTAGCGCGACTCATCGAGAACACCGGGGAGCTGTTTTTT,CASSLARLIENTGELFF,TRBV7-9,-,TRBJ2-2,-
TGTGCCAGCAGCCATCGGAGCGGGGCTAGCGGGGAGACCCAGTACTTC,CASSHRSGASGETQYF,TRBV14,-,TRBJ2-5,TRBD2
TGTGCCAGCAGCTTAGGCCGCCAAGACAATGAGCAGTTCTTC,CASSLGRQDNEQFF,TRBV13,few,TRBJ2-1,-